This is a list of T cell receptor beta chains from one sample in a study of blood T cell repertoires in COVID-19. Method: immunoSEQ multiplex PCR; TCRdb's copy keeps in-frame clones and lacks some. Seen here are about 75,000 clones, 80% to 90% observed once, and the top ten hold 5% to 7.5%. Sequencing was performed on peripheral blood. The origin of the receptors is a woman aged 50 to 65 with acute or convalescent COVID-19. Both conserved end residues are part of each CDR3. A D gene is named only where the DNA matches it firmly. Where a row states a size, it is once, few, many or the class of an expanded clone; other rows omit it.

>TRBD2|TRBJ2-1|TRBV4-2|.
TGTGCCAGCAGCCAACACGCGGGAGTCTCCAATGAGCAGTTCTTC
CASSQHAGVSNEQFF
>TRBD1|TRBJ1-4|TRBV25-1|.
TGTGCCAGCAGTGAGACAGGGCGGCATGAAAAACTGTTTTTT
CASSETGRHEKLFF
>.|TRBJ2-5|TRBV19|.
TGTGCCAGTAGTAGGCGGAACCAAGAGACCCAGTACTTC
CASSRRNQETQYF
>TRBD1|TRBJ2-1|TRBV28|.
TGTGCCAGCAGTCCCCCCTGGACAGGGGGCAATGAGCAGTTCTTC
CASSPPWTGGNEQFF
>.|TRBJ2-3|TRBV1|.
TGCACCAGCAGCCAAGATACTAGCGGGGCGAGCACAGATACGCAGTATTTT
CTSSQDTSGASTDTQYF
>TRBD2|TRBJ2-1|TRBV5-4|.
TGTGCCAGCAGCCCCGGCGGGGGAATGGGCAATGAGCAGTTCTTC
CASSPGGGMGNEQFF
>.|TRBJ1-1|TRBV6-2/TRBV6-3|.
TGTGCCAGCAGTTACTCGCGGGGGAACACTGAAGCTTTCTTT
CASSYSRGNTEAFF
>TRBD1|TRBJ2-2|TRBV6-5|few
TGTGCCAGCAGCGTCACCGGGACAGGGGCCGGGGAGCTGTTTTTT
CASSVTGTGAGELFF
>.|TRBJ2-2|TRBV7-2|.
TGTGCCAGCAGATCAGTCACCGGGGAGCTGTTTTTT
CASRSVTGELFF
>.|TRBJ1-4|TRBV2|.
TGTGCCAGCAGAGTGACAGACCCCGGGCTGTTTTTT
CASRVTDPGLFF
>.|TRBJ1-1|TRBV7-2|.
TGTGCCAGCAGCTTAGGGTTCTTGGAGGGGATGGAAGAAGCTTTCTTT
CASSLGFLEGMEEAFF
>TRBD1|TRBJ2-6|TRBV9|.
TGTGCCAGCAGCCGGAGACAGGGGGCTGGGGCCAACGTCCTGACTTTC
CASSRRQGAGANVLTF
>.|TRBJ1-3|TRBV19|.
TGTGCCAGTAGTATCGAAGGGGACTCTGGAAACACCATATATTTT
CASSIEGDSGNTIYF
>TRBD1|TRBJ2-7|TRBV29-1|once
TGCAGCGCCGGACAGGGGTCGAGCTCCTACGAGCAGTACTTC
CSAGQGSSSYEQYF
>.|TRBJ1-3|TRBV6-5|.
TGTGCCATACAATGGGCCCTCTCTGGAAACACCATATATTTT
CAIQWALSGNTIYF
>TRBD2|TRBJ2-7|TRBV5-4|.
TGTGCCAGCAGCTCCAAGAGCGGGAGGGCCTCCTACGAGCAGTACTTC
CASSSKSGRASYEQYF